This is a list of T cell receptor beta chains from one sample in a study of technical replicates of blood from several donors. Libraries were prepared by immunoSEQ multiplex PCR; TCRdb keeps only in-frame clonotypes and omits some of them. Seen here are several thousand clones, about 95% observed once, and the top ten hold roughly 7.3%. The specimen sequenced was PBMCs. The origin of the receptors is a human donor in good health. Both conserved end residues are part of each CDR3. A D gene is named only where the DNA matches it firmly. Not all rows give a size; the values are once, few, many and, for expanded clones, a class.

v_gene	j_gene	d_gene	abundance	CDR3aa	CDR3nt
TRBV10-1	TRBJ2-5	TRBD1	once	CASSEGTAQETQYF	TGCGCCAGCAGTGAGGGGACAGCCCAAGAGACCCAGTACTTC
TRBV9	TRBJ2-1	TRBD2	-	CASSVASAGGTTEQFF	TGTGCCAGCAGCGTAGCTTCTGCGGGAGGAACAACTGAGCAGTTCTTC
TRBV7-6	TRBJ2-3	-	-	CASSLVSGPDTQYF	TGTGCCAGCAGCTTAGTTAGCGGCCCAGATACGCAGTATTTT
TRBV2	TRBJ2-7	TRBD2	-	CASSENPSGTAYEQYF	TGTGCCAGCAGTGAGAACCCTAGCGGGACCGCCTACGAGCAGTACTTC
TRBV2	TRBJ2-2	TRBD2	-	CASRALAGVSGELFF	TGTGCCAGCAGGGCACTAGCGGGAGTCTCCGGGGAGCTGTTTTTT
TRBV30	TRBJ1-1	TRBD1	-	CAWSQGAEAFF	TGTGCCTGGAGTCAGGGGGCTGAAGCTTTCTTT
TRBV27	TRBJ1-2	-	-	CASSPRDGTKGNYGYTF	TGTGCCAGCAGTCCAAGAGACGGGACAAAGGGGAACTATGGCTACACCTTC
TRBV19	TRBJ2-5	TRBD2	-	CASSVTAGGGETQYF	TGTGCCAGTAGTGTGACCGCGGGAGGGGGAGAGACCCAGTACTTC
TRBV19	TRBJ2-1	TRBD2	once	CASSAGTSGDNEQFF	TGTGCCAGTAGCGCCGGGACTAGCGGCGACAATGAGCAGTTCTTC
TRBV6-6	TRBJ1-5	-	-	CASTQGNQPQHF	TGTGCCAGCACGCAGGGGAACCAGCCCCAGCATTTT
TRBV6-1	TRBJ2-1	TRBD1	-	CASGAGTGGYNEQFF	TGTGCCAGCGGAGCCGGGACAGGGGGATACAATGAGCAGTTCTTC
TRBV7-9	TRBJ2-1	-	-	CASSLAPSESSYNEQFF	TGTGCCAGCAGCTTAGCTCCGTCGGAGAGCTCCTACAATGAGCAGTTCTTC
TRBV7-6	TRBJ2-2	-	-	CASSLVAQSNTGELFF	TGTGCCAGCAGCTTAGTGGCACAGTCGAACACCGGGGAGCTGTTTTTT
TRBV7-9	TRBJ1-2	-	-	CASSLAGAGPGYTF	TGTGCCAGCAGCTTAGCGGGGGCAGGGCCTGGCTACACCTTC
TRBV5-8	TRBJ2-7	TRBD2	-	CASSLVGGRHNIYEQYF	TGTGCCAGCAGCTTGGTGGGCGGGAGGCATAACATCTACGAGCAGTACTTC
TRBV6-5	TRBJ2-1	TRBD2	-	CASRTSGSPYNEQFF	TGTGCCAGCAGAACTAGCGGGAGTCCCTACAATGAGCAGTTCTTC
TRBV4-1	TRBJ2-1	TRBD2	-	CASSQGLAGANEQFF	TGCGCCAGCAGCCAAGGACTAGCGGGAGCGAATGAGCAGTTCTTC
TRBV25-1	TRBJ2-7	-	-	CASSEVGKTGIRTYEQYF	TGTGCCAGCAGTGAGGTGGGTAAGACAGGCATCCGGACCTACGAGCAGTACTTC
TRBV27	TRBJ2-7	-	-	CASRPELVSPYEQYF	TGTGCCAGCAGACCTGAGCTAGTTTCCCCCTACGAGCAGTACTTC
TRBV28	TRBJ2-1	-	-	CASSLGVRYNEQFF	TGTGCCAGCAGTTTGGGCGTCAGGTACAATGAGCAGTTCTTC
TRBV30	TRBJ1-5	-	-	CAWSVSGYSNQPQHF	TGTGCCTGGAGTGTCTCGGGTTATAGCAATCAGCCCCAGCATTTT
TRBV11-2	TRBJ2-5	-	-	CASNPWSIQETQYF	TGTGCCAGCAACCCGTGGAGTATTCAAGAGACCCAGTACTTC
TRBV11-2	TRBJ2-2	-	-	CASSLAWELFF	TGTGCCAGCAGCTTAGCTTGGGAGCTGTTTTTT
TRBV6-5	TRBJ2-3	-	once	CASSYSPNNWDTQYF	TGTGCCAGCAGTTACTCCCCAAATAACTGGGATACGCAGTATTTT
TRBV30	TRBJ1-1	-	-	CAWSVHPRAFF	TGTGCCTGGAGTGTACATCCGAGGGCTTTCTTT
TRBV10-1	TRBJ2-7	-	-	CASSDQSYEQYF	TGCGCCAGCAGTGACCAATCCTACGAGCAGTACTTC
TRBV6-1	TRBJ1-5	-	once	CASRGYYDNQPQHF	TGTGCCAGCAGGGGCTATTACGACAATCAGCCCCAGCATTTT
TRBV18	TRBJ2-5	TRBD2	-	CASSPGSGRPQETQYF	TGTGCCAGCTCACCTGGTTCCGGGAGGCCCCAAGAGACCCAGTACTTC
TRBV5-1	TRBJ2-1	TRBD2	-	CASSLGASGFTEQFF	TGCGCCAGCAGCTTGGGGGCTAGCGGATTTACTGAGCAGTTCTTC
TRBV15	TRBJ1-2	TRBD1	few	CATSRDWTQGLGYTF	TGTGCCACCAGCAGAGATTGGACACAGGGGCTGGGCTACACCTTC
TRBV11-3	TRBJ1-2	TRBD1	once	CASSLGTGAGYTF	TGTGCCAGCAGCTTGGGGACAGGGGCCGGCTACACCTTC
TRBV6-1	TRBJ2-1	-	-	CASSLLAGVGNEQFF	TGTGCCAGCAGTCTATTGGCAGGGGTGGGCAATGAGCAGTTCTTC
TRBV6-5	TRBJ2-2	TRBD2	-	CASKGGPRTGELFF	TGTGCCAGCAAGGGAGGGCCGAGGACCGGGGAGCTGTTTTTT
TRBV4-1	TRBJ2-1	-	-	CASSQQETTYNEQFF	TGCGCCAGCAGCCAACAAGAGACAACCTACAATGAGCAGTTCTTC
TRBV5-4	TRBJ2-1	-	-	CASSLPLRRGSYNEQFF	TGTGCCAGCAGCTTGCCCCTACGCCGGGGTTCCTACAATGAGCAGTTCTTC
TRBV30	TRBJ1-3	-	-	CASSQRNTIYF	TGTGCCTCCTCACAGCGAAACACCATATATTTT
TRBV2	TRBJ1-2	TRBD1	-	CASSGQGNYGYTF	TGTGCCAGCAGTGGACAGGGGAACTATGGCTACACCTTC
TRBV5-3	TRBJ1-3	-	-	CARSLLTQGSSGNTIYF	TGTGCCAGAAGCCTACTTACTCAAGGGAGCTCTGGAAACACCATATATTTT
TRBV25-1	TRBJ2-7	TRBD2	-	CASSDRGGGSAHEQYF	TGTGCCAGCAGTGACAGAGGTGGCGGGAGCGCCCACGAGCAGTACTTC
TRBV5-1	TRBJ2-1	-	-	CASSLDGGTSYNEQFF	TGCGCCAGCAGTCTAGACGGTGGTACTAGCTACAATGAGCAGTTCTTC
TRBV28	TRBJ1-1	TRBD1	-	CASSLWTGGETEAFF	TGTGCCAGCAGTTTATGGACAGGGGGGGAGACTGAAGCTTTCTTT
TRBV10-3	TRBJ2-1	-	-	CAISGGSSSYNEQFF	TGTGCCATCAGTGGGGGCAGCAGCTCCTACAATGAGCAGTTCTTC
TRBV11-2	TRBJ1-3	TRBD1	-	CASSLSQGVSGNTIYF	TGTGCCAGCAGCTTATCGCAGGGGGTGTCTGGAAACACCATATATTTT
TRBV10-2	TRBJ2-3	TRBD2	-	CASSDGAGVGDTQYF	TGCGCCAGCAGTGACGGAGCGGGAGTAGGAGATACGCAGTATTTT
TRBV2	TRBJ1-5	TRBD1	-	CASSEERQGAEPQHF	TGTGCCAGCAGCGAAGAAAGACAGGGGGCTGAGCCCCAGCATTTT